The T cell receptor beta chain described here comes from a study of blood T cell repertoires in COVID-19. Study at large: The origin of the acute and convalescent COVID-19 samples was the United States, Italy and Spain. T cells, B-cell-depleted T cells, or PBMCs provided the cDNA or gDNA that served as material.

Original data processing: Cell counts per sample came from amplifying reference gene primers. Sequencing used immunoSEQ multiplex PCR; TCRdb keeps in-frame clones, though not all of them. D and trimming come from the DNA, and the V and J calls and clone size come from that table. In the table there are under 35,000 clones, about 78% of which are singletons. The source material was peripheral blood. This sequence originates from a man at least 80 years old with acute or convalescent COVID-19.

CDR3 region: CASSERAGIGETQYF. DNA for the CDR3: TGTGCCAGCAGTGAAAGAGCGGGGATCGGAGAGACCCAGTACTTC. This chain connects TRBV6-1 to TRBJ2-5; 7 nucleotides agree with TRBD2. The ends lost 2 bases at V and 4 bases at J; junction bases unmatched: 7. Germline V gives CDR1 MNHNS, CDR2 SASEGT. The CDR3 has 15 amino acids.